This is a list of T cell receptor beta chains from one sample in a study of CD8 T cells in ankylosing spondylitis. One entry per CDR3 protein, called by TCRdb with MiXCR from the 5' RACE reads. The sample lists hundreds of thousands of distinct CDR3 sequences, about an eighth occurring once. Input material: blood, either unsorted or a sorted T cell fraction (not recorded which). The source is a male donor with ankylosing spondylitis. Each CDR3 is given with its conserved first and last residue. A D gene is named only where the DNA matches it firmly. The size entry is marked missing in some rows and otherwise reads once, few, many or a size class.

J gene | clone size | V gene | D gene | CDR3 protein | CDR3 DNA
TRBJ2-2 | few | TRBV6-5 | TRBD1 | CASSYRGLYIDTGELFF | TGTGCCAGCAGTTACAGGGGGCTATATATCGACACCGGGGAGCTGTTTTTT
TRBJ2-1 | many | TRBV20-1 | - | CSARSPTTGVEQFF | TGCAGTGCTAGATCACCTACTACCGGAGTTGAGCAGTTCTTC
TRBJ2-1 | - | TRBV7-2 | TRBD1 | CASSRPRDRYNEQFF | TGTGCCAGCAGCCGCCCCCGGGACAGATACAATGAGCAGTTCTTC
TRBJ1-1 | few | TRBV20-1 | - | CSARSPSREAFF | TGCAGTGCCAGAAGCCCCTCCCGGGAAGCTTTCTTT
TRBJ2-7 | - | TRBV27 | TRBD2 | CASSSGTSLLNAQYF | TGTGCCAGCAGTTCCGGGACTAGTCTCCTAAACGCGCAGTACTTC
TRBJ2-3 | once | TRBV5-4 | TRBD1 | CASSLAGQGLSDTQYF | TGTGCCAGCAGCTTGGCGGGACAGGGGTTGAGTGATACGCAGTATTTT
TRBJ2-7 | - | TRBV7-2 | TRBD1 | CASKRGQGYDEQYF | TGTGCCAGCAAAAGGGGACAGGGATACGACGAGCAGTACTTC
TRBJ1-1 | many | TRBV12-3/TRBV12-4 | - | CASSVDGRNTEAFF | TGTGCCAGCAGCGTCGACGGTAGGAACACTGAAGCTTTCTTT
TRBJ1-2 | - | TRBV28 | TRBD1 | CASSSPGQGLIGYTF | TGTGCCAGCAGTTCCCCGGGACAGGGCCTTATTGGCTACACCTTC
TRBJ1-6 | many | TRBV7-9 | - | CASSFSNSPLHF | TGTGCCAGCAGTTTCTCAAATTCACCCCTCCACTTT
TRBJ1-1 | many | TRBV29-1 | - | CSAQRATKNTEAFF | TGCAGCGCCCAGAGGGCGACCAAGAACACTGAAGCTTTCTTT
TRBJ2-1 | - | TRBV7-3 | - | CASSNTGGGEQFF | TGTGCCAGCAGCAACACAGGGGGGGGTGAGCAGTTCTTC
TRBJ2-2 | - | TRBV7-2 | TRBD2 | CASSLRSSGTGKLFF | TGTGCCAGCAGCTTACGGTCTAGCGGAACCGGGAAGCTGTTTTTT
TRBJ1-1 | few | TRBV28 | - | CASSSRRMEAFF | TGTGCCAGCAGTTCGAGACGGATGGAAGCTTTCTTT
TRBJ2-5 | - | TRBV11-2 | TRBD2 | CASSPIAGQETQYF | TGTGCCAGCAGCCCTATAGCGGGGCAAGAGACCCAGTACTTC
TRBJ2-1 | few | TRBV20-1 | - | CSASLASSYNEQFF | TGCAGTGCTAGTTTGGCGTCGTCCTACAATGAGCAGTTCTTC
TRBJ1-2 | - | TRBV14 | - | CASSHLRTFTGYTF | TGTGCCAGCAGCCACCTACGGACATTTACTGGCTACACCTTC
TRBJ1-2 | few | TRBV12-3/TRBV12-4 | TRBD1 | CASSFRTGHYGYTF | TGTGCCAGCAGTTTTCGGACAGGGCACTATGGCTACACCTTC
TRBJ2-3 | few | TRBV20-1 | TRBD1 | CSGDRTGSDTQYF | TGCAGTGGGGACCGGACAGGGTCTGATACGCAGTATTTT
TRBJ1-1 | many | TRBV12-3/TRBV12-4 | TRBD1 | CASTPTGGNTEAFF | TGTGCCAGCACCCCGACAGGGGGCAACACTGAAGCTTTCTTT
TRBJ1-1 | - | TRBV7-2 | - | CASSLRRGEGKAFF | TGTGCCAGCAGCTTGAGAAGAGGGGAAGGAAAAGCTTTCTTT
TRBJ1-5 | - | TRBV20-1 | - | CSARERRAGFFQPQHF | TGCAGTGCTAGAGAGAGGCGGGCAGGCTTTTTTCAGCCCCAGCATTTT
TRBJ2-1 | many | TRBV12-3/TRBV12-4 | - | CASSPPGSHEQFF | TGTGCCAGCAGTCCCCCTGGGAGCCATGAGCAGTTCTTC
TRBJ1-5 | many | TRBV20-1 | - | CSARGVSNQPQHF | TGCAGTGCTAGGGGGGTTAGCAATCAGCCCCAGCATTTT
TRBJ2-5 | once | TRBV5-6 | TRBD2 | CASSYLPTSTQETQYF | TGTGCCAGCAGCTATCTACCGACTAGCACTCAAGAGACCCAGTACTTC
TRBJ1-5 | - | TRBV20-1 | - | CSARQKQPQHF | TGCAGTGCTAGGCAGAAACAGCCCCAGCATTTT
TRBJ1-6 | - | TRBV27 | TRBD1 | CASGWTGGNSPLHF | TGTGCCAGCGGATGGACAGGGGGAAATTCACCCCTCCACTTT
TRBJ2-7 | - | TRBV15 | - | CATSRDYAGSYEQYF | TGTGCCACCAGCAGAGATTATGCGGGTTCCTACGAGCAGTACTTC
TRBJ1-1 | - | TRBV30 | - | CAWSTFRRQIEAFF | TGTGCCTGGAGTACGTTTCGGCGCCAGATTGAAGCTTTCTTT
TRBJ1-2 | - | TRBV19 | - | CASSHPLLAFGGYTF | TGTGCCAGTAGCCACCCTCTCCTTGCTTTTGGTGGCTACACCTTC
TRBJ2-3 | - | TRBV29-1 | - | CSLREQSSSTDTQYF | TGCAGCCTACGGGAGCAAAGTTCTAGCACAGATACGCAGTATTTT
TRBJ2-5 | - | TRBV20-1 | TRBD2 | CSARDTGGTETQYF | TGCAGTGCTAGAGATACGGGGGGAACGGAGACCCAGTACTTC
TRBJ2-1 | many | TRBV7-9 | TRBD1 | CASSPPGTGSYNEQFF | TGTGCCAGCAGCCCCCCCGGGACAGGGAGCTACAATGAGCAGTTCTTC
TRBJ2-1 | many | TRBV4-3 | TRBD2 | CASSQERGTSVEFF | TGCGCCAGCAGCCAAGAAAGAGGCACTAGCGTGGAATTCTTC
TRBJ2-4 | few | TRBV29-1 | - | CSVKGVEYIQYF | TGCAGCGTGAAGGGGGTGGAATACATTCAGTACTTC
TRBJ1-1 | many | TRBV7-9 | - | CASSRGQGRNTEAFF | TGTGCCAGCAGCCGGGGGCAGGGAAGGAACACTGAAGCTTTCTTT
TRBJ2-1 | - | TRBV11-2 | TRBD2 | CASSPGTITSYNEQFF | TGTGCCAGCAGCCCCGGGACTATCACCTCCTACAATGAGCAGTTCTTC
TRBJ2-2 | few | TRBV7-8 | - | CASSLAYRVGNTGELFF | TGTGCCAGCAGCTTAGCCTACAGGGTGGGGAACACCGGGGAGCTGTTTTTT
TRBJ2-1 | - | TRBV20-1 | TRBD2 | CSAQRTSGRSDNEQFF | TGCAGTGCTCAGCGGACTAGCGGGAGATCTGACAATGAGCAGTTCTTC
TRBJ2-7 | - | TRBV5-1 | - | CASRTLIGTYEQYF | TGCGCCAGCAGGACCCTTATCGGGACCTACGAGCAGTACTTC
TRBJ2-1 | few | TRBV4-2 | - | CASSQDLSSYNEQFF | TGTGCCAGCAGCCAAGATTTGAGCTCCTACAATGAGCAGTTCTTC
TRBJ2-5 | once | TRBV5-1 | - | CASSGSGTGGETQYF | TGCGCCAGCAGCGGCTCCGGCACAGGAGGAGAGACCCAGTACTTC
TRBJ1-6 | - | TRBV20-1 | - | CSAPRDASSPLHF | TGCAGTGCTCCCCGGGACGCAAGTTCACCCCTCCACTTT
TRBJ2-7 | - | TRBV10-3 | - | CAISDSGRTYEQYF | TGTGCCATCAGTGATTCGGGCAGGACCTACGAGCAGTACTTC
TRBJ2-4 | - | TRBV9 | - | CASGLGAGSDIQYF | TGTGCCAGCGGGCTCGGGGCGGGTAGCGACATTCAGTACTTC
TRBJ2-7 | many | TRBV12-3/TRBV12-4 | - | CASSQNSYEQYF | TGTGCCAGCAGTCAGAATAGCTACGAGCAGTACTTC
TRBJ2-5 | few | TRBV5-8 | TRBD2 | CASSFPGGGVQETQYF | TGTGCCAGCAGCTTTCCCGGGGGAGGGGTGCAAGAGACCCAGTACTTC
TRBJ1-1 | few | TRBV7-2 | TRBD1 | CASTRQGVGTEAFF | TGTGCCAGCACTCGACAGGGGGTGGGTACTGAAGCTTTCTTT
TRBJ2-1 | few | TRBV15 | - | CATSRHHNEQFF | TGTGCCACCAGCAGACACCACAATGAGCAGTTCTTC
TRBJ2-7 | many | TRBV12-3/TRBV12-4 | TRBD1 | CASSLRGGFYEQYF | TGTGCCAGCAGTTTAAGAGGGGGCTTCTACGAGCAGTACTTC
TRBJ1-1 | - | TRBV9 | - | CASSVGPGGTEAFF | TGTGCCAGCAGCGTGGGTCCCGGAGGGACTGAAGCTTTCTTT
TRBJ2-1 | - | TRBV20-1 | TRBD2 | CSARVRAGGVSYNEQFF | TGCAGTGCTAGAGTAAGGGCGGGAGGAGTCTCCTACAATGAGCAGTTCTTC